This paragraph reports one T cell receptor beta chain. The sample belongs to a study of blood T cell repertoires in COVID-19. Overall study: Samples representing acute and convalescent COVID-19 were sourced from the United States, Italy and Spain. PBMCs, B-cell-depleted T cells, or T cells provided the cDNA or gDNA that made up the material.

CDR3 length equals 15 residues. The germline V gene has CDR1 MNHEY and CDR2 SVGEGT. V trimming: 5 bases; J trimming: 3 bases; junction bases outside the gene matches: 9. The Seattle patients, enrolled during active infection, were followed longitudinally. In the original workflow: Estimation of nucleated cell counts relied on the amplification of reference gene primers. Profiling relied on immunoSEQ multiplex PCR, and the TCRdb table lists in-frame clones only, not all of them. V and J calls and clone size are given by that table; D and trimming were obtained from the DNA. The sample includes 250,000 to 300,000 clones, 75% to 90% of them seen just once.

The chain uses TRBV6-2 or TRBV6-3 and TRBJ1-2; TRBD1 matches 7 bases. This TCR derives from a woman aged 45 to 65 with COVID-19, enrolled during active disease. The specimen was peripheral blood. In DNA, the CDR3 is TGTGCCAGCAGTGGCCCACCGGGACAGTACTATGGCTACACCTTC. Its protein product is CASSGPPGQYYGYTF.